The sequence of this T cell receptor beta chain was determined in a study of CD8 T cells in Susac syndrome. V lost 5 bases, J lost 5 bases, and 9 bases stayed unmatched. CDR1 is DFQATT and CDR2 is SNEGSKA in the germline V gene (reference sequence). There are 16 residues in the CDR3. Reverse transcription of roughly 0.45 to 1 ug RNA used random hexamers. TCRdb called the immunoSEQ multiplex PCR reads again in MiXCR, with one record for every CDR3 protein. This repertoire shows about 200,000 distinct CDR3 sequences, more than 85% found once; its top ten account for approximately 0.075%. The sequenced material came from CD4+ T cells from PBMCs. This TCR came from a human donor with multiple sclerosis. The rearrangement joins TRBV20-1 to TRBJ2-3; 14 nucleotides match TRBD2. The CDR3 DNA sequence: TGCAGTGCTTACCCTGGGACTAGCGGGGGTCGAGATACGCAGTATTTT. Translated, it gives CSAYPGTSGGRDTQYF.